The 21 T cell receptor beta chains given below trace back to one sample, sequenced in a study of response to subunit inactivated influenza vaccine. TCRdb called the RT-PCR reads again in MiXCR, with one record for every CDR3 protein. The sample contains fewer than 750,000 distinct CDR3 sequences, approximately 15% of which appear only once. The input for sequencing was PBMCs from blood, taken roughly 13 days after vaccination. All receptors derive from a man in his forties or fifties who received an inactivated influenza vaccine.

The sample holds a few counts of this clonotype. The chain carries TRBV6-5 and TRBJ2-1; the D gene is possibly TRBD2 (6 bases). Looked up from germline, CDR1 is MNHEY and CDR2 is SVGAGI. The V gene lost 3 bases and the J gene lost 4 bases, with 13 bases spanning the gap. CDR3 length: 15 residues. The CDR3 here is CASSYSGGVYNEQFF. In DNA, the CDR3 is TGTGCCAGCAGTTATAGCGGCGGGGTTTACAATGAGCAGTTCTTC.

V is TRBV2 and J is TRBJ2-7; no clear D. The ends were cut back, 6 bases at V and 4 bases at J, with 7 bases in the middle. Germline-derived CDR1 and CDR2 are SNHLY and FYNNEI. This CDR3 has 11 residues. The chain's CDR3 is CASRIGYEQYF. The DNA for the CDR3 is TGTGCCAGCAGAATCGGTTACGAGCAGTACTTC.

Judged by abundance, this clonotype is medium-sized (0.01 to 0.1%). J is TRBJ1-3 and V is TRBV10-3; D is uncertain. The V gene lost 3 bases and the J gene lost 0 bases, with 6 bases spanning the gap. Per the germline V gene, CDR1 is ENHRY and CDR2 is SYGVKD. The CDR3 sequence is 14 residues long. CDR3 in DNA: TGTGCCATCAGTGAAAGCAGCTCTGGAAACACCATATATTTT. Translating it yields CAISESSSGNTIYF.

The table lists this clonotype with a few counts. This chain connects TRBV5-6 to TRBJ2-5, with a weak D call TRBD2 (6 bases). V lost 2 bases and J lost 4, with 12 bases in between. This CDR3 contains 14 residues. Germline CDR1 SGHDT, CDR2 YYEEEE. The CDR3 DNA sequence: TGTGCCAGCAGCTTTAATCAGGGAGGAGAGACCCAGTACTTC. This encodes CASSFNQGGETQYF.

This clonotype was detected only once. The V and J genes are TRBV5-5 and TRBJ2-7, with TRBD1 as a possible D gene (6 bases). The CDR3 contains 15 residues. In germline, CDR1 is SGHKS, CDR2 YYEKEE (reference sequence). The V end lost 4 bases, the J end lost 2 bases, and 16 bases lay between the germline ends. CDR3 region: CASSTGQRNPYEQYF. CDR3 in DNA: TGTGCCAGCAGCACTGGACAGAGGAATCCCTACGAGCAGTACTTC.

The chain is built from TRBV6-5 and TRBJ2-1; maybe TRBD2 (5 bases). This CDR3 region has 17 residues. The germline V gene encodes CDR1 MNHEY and CDR2 SVGAGI. The V end lost 0 bases, the J end lost 6 bases, and 18 bases lay between the germline ends. The CDR3 region has the DNA TGTGCCAGCAGTTACTCGCGAGGGTTGCAGAGGGCCAATGAGCAGTTCTTC. It is translated as CASSYSRGLQRANEQFF.

The gene calls are TRBV11-2 and TRBJ2-7; D assignment may be TRBD1 or TRBD2 (5 bases each). The CDR3 runs 14 residues. Per the germline V gene, CDR1 is SGHAT and CDR2 is FQNNGV. Trimming cost V 5 bases and J 1 base, with 12 bases left between them. The CDR3 here is CASSHGTGSYEQYF. The CDR3 bases are TGTGCCAGCAGCCATGGGACGGGATCCTACGAGCAGTACTTC.

The chain joins TRBV29-1 to TRBJ2-1; 9 bases fit TRBD2. The CDR3 has 13 residues. Per germline, CDR1 SQVTM and CDR2 ANQGSEA. V was clipped by 7 bases and J by 2 bases; unmatched bases: 3. This chain's CDR3 is CSGLADTYNEQFF. In nucleotides, the CDR3 is TGCAGCGGACTAGCGGATACCTACAATGAGCAGTTCTTC.

This chain connects TRBV19 to TRBJ2-7; D remains unclear. This CDR3 has 14 amino acids. Trimming removed 6 bases from V and 6 bases from J, with 18 bases in between. Germline V CDR1 and CDR2: LNHDA, SQIVND (reference sequence). The CDR3 loop is CASSRAGSPSEQYF. As DNA, the CDR3 is TGTGCCAGTAGCCGAGCCGGGTCCCCCTCCGAGCAGTACTTC.

V is TRBV28 and J is TRBJ1-6; D gene ambiguous. Germline CDR1 reads MDHEN; CDR2 reads SYDVKM. The CDR3 is made up of 12 amino acids. V lost 6 bases, J lost 9 bases, and 9 bases lay in between. CDR3 nucleotides: TGTGCCAGCAGCTCCCCTCCTTCACCCCTCCACTTT. It translates to CASSSPPSPLHF.

CDR3 loop: CASSIGLAGGHNEQFF. Here the CDR3 DNA reads TGTGCCAGTAGTATAGGTTTGGCGGGAGGTCACAATGAGCAGTTCTTC. The chain is built from TRBV19 and TRBJ2-1; TRBD2 aligns across 8 bases. V lost 1 base and J lost 5; bases outside the gene matches: 7. Germline V gene lookup returns CDR1 LNHDA and CDR2 SQIVND (reference sequence). The CDR3 extends over 16 amino acids. The complete variable domain, with remaining parts taken from reference TRBV19 and TRBJ2-1, reads DGGITQSPKYLFRKEGQNVTLSCEQNLNHDAMYWYRQDPGQGLRLIYYSQIVNDFQKGDIAEGYSVSREKKESFPLTVTSAQKNPTAFYLCASSIGLAGGHNEQFFGPGTRLTVL.

This sequence joins TRBV30 and TRBJ2-7; D gene ambiguous. The CDR3 has 11 amino acids. V shed 3 bases and J shed 4 bases, with 7 bases lying between them. Germline V gene lookup returns CDR1 GTSNPN and CDR2 SVGIG (reference sequence). DNA for the CDR3: TGTGCCTGGAGAATTGGGTACGAGCAGTACTTC. Residues: CAWRIGYEQYF.

This clonotype was detected only a few times. The chain joins TRBV10-3 to TRBJ1-1; D not certain. The CDR3 runs to 13 residues. Germline CDR1 reads ENHRY; CDR2 reads SYGVKD. Trimming removed 7 bases from V and 0 bases from J, with 9 bases in between. The CDR3 DNA reads as TGTGCCATCAAATGGGCCCTGAACACTGAAGCTTTCTTT. Translated: CAIKWALNTEAFF.

This clonotype was seen a few times. The CDR3 loop is CASNRLIGGLNNEQFF. CDR3 DNA: TGTGCCAGCAACCGCCTTATTGGGGGATTAAACAATGAGCAGTTCTTC. The chain joins TRBV12-3 or TRBV12-4 to TRBJ2-1; D could derive from TRBD1 or TRBD2 (5 bases each). Between the trimmed V and J ends, which lost 7 bases and 5 bases, there was a span of 21 bases. The CDR3 extends over 16 amino acids.

In its sample, this clonotype was seen many times. The J gene is TRBJ2-1, the V gene TRBV15; 8 bases fit TRBD2. The CDR3 extends over 16 amino acids. Germline CDR1 is LNHNV and CDR2 is YYDKDF (reference sequence). Trimming cost V 3 bases and J 0 bases; bases outside gene matches: 4. The CDR3, as DNA: TGTGCCACCAGCAGCGAGCGGGGGCCCTCCTACAATGAGCAGTTCTTC. Translated: CATSSERGPSYNEQFF.

About this clonotype itself: A much more abundant neighbour one base away suggests this may be a read error. This sequence joins TRBV7-3 and TRBJ2-7, with 9 bases fitting TRBD1. V dropped 1 base and J dropped 10; count of bases not matched to a gene: 17. In germline, CDR1 is SGHTA, CDR2 FQGTGA. CDR3 length: 17 amino acids. The chain's CDR3 is CASSLMPPGQGRSDQYF. The CDR3 DNA follows: TGTGCCAGCAGCTTAATGCCGCCGGGACAGGGAAGAAGCGACCAGTACTTC.

This clonotype showed up just a few times. The CDR3 loop reads CASSPRPVLLAEIFYNEQFF. For the CDR3, the DNA is TGTGCCAGCAGCCCAAGGCCGGTTTTACTAGCGGAGATCTTCTACAATGAGCAGTTCTTC. This chain connects TRBV7-6 to TRBJ2-1, with 8 bases fitting TRBD2. V lost 5 bases to trimming and J lost 3 bases; unmatched junction nucleotides: 21. This CDR3 contains 20 residues. CDR1 and CDR2 from the germline V gene are SGHVS and FNYEAQ.

The chain links TRBV9 to TRBJ1-1; D perhaps matches TRBD1 (5 bases). CDR1 SGDLS and CDR2 YYNGEE come from the germline V gene. The CDR3 covers 15 residues. The V gene lost 4 bases and the J gene lost 4 bases, with 17 bases spanning the gap. The CDR3 DNA reads as TGTGCCAGCAGCCCTCAGCCCGGGAGGGGCACTGAAGCTTTCTTT. This encodes CASSPQPGRGTEAFF.

The chain employs TRBV29-1 and TRBJ1-2, with D unresolved. In germline, CDR1 is SQVTM, CDR2 ANQGSEA. Trimming pared 0 bases from V and 0 bases from J, leaving 11 bases between. The CDR3 spans 15 residues. CDR3 in amino acids: CSVEEYGEANYGYTF. DNA for the CDR3: TGCAGCGTTGAAGAATACGGGGAAGCTAACTATGGCTACACCTTC.

The CDR3 region is CASSRGGPVFAEAFF. The CDR3 nucleotides are TGCGCCAGCAGCCGCGGCGGGCCGGTTTTCGCTGAAGCTTTCTTT. The chain combines TRBV4-3 with TRBJ1-1; D call uncertain. Per the germline V gene, CDR1 is LGHNA and CDR2 is YSLEER. The V gene lost 4 bases and the J gene lost 6 bases, with 18 bases spanning the gap. CDR3 length equals 15 residues.

This clonotype has at least ten counts. The chain is built from TRBV11-2 and TRBJ2-1; 11 bases line up with TRBD2. From germline, CDR1 is SGHAT and CDR2 FQNNGV. This CDR3 contains 15 residues. Trimming at V came to 5 bases and at J to 10 bases, leaving 10 bases not matched to a gene. The DNA for the CDR3 is TGTGCCAGCAGCCAAAATAGCGGGGGGGCGTGGGAGCAGTTCTTC. Protein sequence: CASSQNSGGAWEQFF.